Each of the 26 T cell receptor beta chains below was sequenced from the same sample in a study of T cell repertoires in cytomegalovirus infection. No antigen has been identified for these receptors. One entry per CDR3 protein results from TCRdb running MiXCR on the reads. Of about half a million distinct CDR3 sequences in the sample, about 39% were seen once. The sequencing used cultured PBMCs, collected from culture after CMV antigen stimulation. Receptors were obtained from a human donor in good health (CMV status not recorded). Some clones in this sample may be carry-over from other donors' samples.

The chain employs TRBV7-9 and TRBJ2-5; possibly TRBD1 or TRBD2 for D (5 bases each). V was cut by 6 bases and J by 9 bases, with 14 bases left in between. CDR1 is SEHNR, CDR2 FQNEAQ, per germline (reference sequence). CDR3 length: 12 residues. The CDR3 reads CASRAGRAPQYF. In DNA, the CDR3 is TGTGCCAGCAGGGCAGGGAGAGCACCCCAGTACTTC.

This chain links TRBV7-8 with TRBJ2-5, with D perhaps TRBD1 (6 bases). Per the germline V gene, CDR1 is SGHVS and CDR2 is FQNEAQ. Trimming shortened V by 2 bases and J by 9 bases, and 16 bases separated the two germline ends. This CDR3 comprises 14 residues. This chain's CDR3 is CASSLRVGARAQYF. As DNA, the CDR3 is TGTGCCAGCAGCTTACGGGTGGGGGCGCGAGCCCAGTACTTC.

The J gene is TRBJ2-5, the V gene TRBV7-4; D is ambiguous. V lost 1 base to trimming and J lost 0 bases, with 9 bases between them. The CDR3 loop spans 15 amino acids. Germline CDR1 and CDR2: SGHVT and SQSDAQ. The CDR3 DNA reads as TGTGCCAGCAGCTTAGGTATAACAGACCAAGAGACCCAGTACTTC. Residues: CASSLGITDQETQYF.

The rearrangement links TRBV7-6 to TRBJ2-1, with 8 nucleotides matching TRBD2. Germline lookup yields CDR1 SGHVS and CDR2 FNYEAQ. This CDR3 is built from 14 residues. The J segment lost 8 bases and the V segment lost 5 bases, leaving 8 bases of the junction unmatched. In DNA form, the CDR3 reads TGTGCCAGCAGCGAAACGGTGCGGGGGGATGAGCAGTTCTTC. Its protein product is CASSETVRGDEQFF.

This sequence joins TRBV4-1 and TRBJ1-1, with D possibly TRBD1 on 5 matching bases. The ends were cut back, 4 bases at V and 6 bases at J, with 24 bases in the middle. Germline V lookup: CDR1 MGHRA, CDR2 YSYEKL. The CDR3 loop spans 17 amino acids. CDR3 region: CASSPRGRSGLVAEAFF. Here the CDR3 DNA reads TGCGCCAGCAGCCCTCGGGGCAGGTCGGGCCTAGTGGCTGAAGCTTTCTTT.

The chain uses TRBV5-1 and TRBJ2-5, with a possible D match to TRBD1 (5 bases). Trimming removed 0 bases from V and 4 bases from J, with 13 bases in between. This CDR3 spans 15 amino acids. Germline CDR1 and CDR2: SGHRS and YFSETQ. The CDR3 region has the DNA TGCGCCAGCAGCTTGGCCCCAGGGTGGGGAGAGACCCAGTACTTC. This translates into CASSLAPGWGETQYF.

The chain joins TRBV19 to TRBJ1-5; maybe TRBD1 (5 bases). V was pared by 7 bases and J by 3 bases, with 13 bases between. Germline-derived CDR1 and CDR2 are LNHDA and SQIVND (reference sequence). The CDR3 covers 14 residues. The CDR3: CASTDEGFNQPQHF. In DNA form, the CDR3 reads TGTGCCAGTACCGACGAGGGGTTCAATCAGCCCCAGCATTTT.

This clonotype was seen more than once but under ten times. The chain is built from TRBV7-2 and TRBJ1-1, with a tentative D call TRBD1 (5 bases). V lost 5 bases and J lost 3, with 16 bases in between. The germline V gene has CDR1 SGHTA and CDR2 FQGNSA. The CDR3 contains 15 residues. CDR3 amino acids: CASSPRPGRHTEAFF. CDR3 nucleotides: TGTGCCAGCAGCCCGCGCCCAGGGCGGCACACTGAAGCTTTCTTT.

This clonotype was seen once. This rearrangement joins TRBV7-2 to TRBJ2-4; 14 nucleotides line up with TRBD2. Losses at the gene ends were 5 bases for V and 10 bases for J; bases not matched to a gene: 10. CDR3 length: 16 residues. The germline CDR1 and CDR2 sequences are SGHTA and FQGNSA. This CDR3 is CASSTTSGGGGRIQYF. Written as DNA, the CDR3 is TGTGCCAGCAGCACGACTAGCGGGGGGGGTGGTAGGATTCAGTACTTC.

This clonotype was seen only a few times. J is TRBJ1-1 and V is TRBV6-1; D unresolved. CDR3 length: 15 residues. CDR1 and CDR2 (germline): MNHNS, SASEGT. V lost 1 base and J lost 6, with 15 bases in between. The CDR3 loop reads CASSEESGWWAEAFF. DNA of the CDR3: TGTGCCAGCAGTGAAGAGTCGGGGTGGTGGGCTGAAGCTTTCTTT.

V and J are TRBV27 and TRBJ2-1, with TRBD2 matching 14 bases. The CDR3 runs to 16 residues. The germline V gene encodes CDR1 MNHEY and CDR2 SMNVEV (reference sequence). Unmatched junction bases numbered 7, after V lost 5 bases and J lost 7 bases. This CDR3 is CASSARTSGRRNEQFF. The CDR3 region has the DNA TGTGCCAGCAGTGCGAGGACTAGCGGGAGGAGGAATGAGCAGTTCTTC.

This clonotype has a handful of counts. The chain's CDR3 is CASSATAGTETYEQYF. As DNA, the CDR3 is TGTGCCAGCAGCGCGACCGCCGGGACGGAGACCTACGAGCAGTACTTC. The gene calls are TRBV7-3 and TRBJ2-7, with D perhaps assigned TRBD1 or TRBD2 (5 bases each). This CDR3 spans 16 amino acids. Germline V gene data show CDR1 as SGHTA and CDR2 as FQGTGA. Trimming removed 5 bases from V and 2 bases from J, with 19 bases in between. The full variable domain, with the rest looked up from reference TRBV7-3 and TRBJ2-7, is GAGVSQTPSNKVTEKGKYVELRCDPISGHTALYWYRQSLGQGPEFLIYFQGTGAADDSGLPNDRFFAVRPEGSVSTLKIQRTERGDSAVYLCASSATAGTETYEQYFGPGTRLTVT.

The chain joins TRBV29-1 to TRBJ2-1; 7 bases agree with TRBD2. Looked up from germline, CDR1 is SQVTM and CDR2 is ANQGSEA. The CDR3 is 14 residues long. The V segment lost 5 bases and the J segment 0 bases; nucleotides outside the gene matches: 4. For the CDR3, the DNA is TGCAGCGTTACTAGCGCCGTCTCCTACAATGAGCAGTTCTTC. It codes for CSVTSAVSYNEQFF.

The V and J genes are TRBV2 and TRBJ1-3; D gene ambiguous. Trimming shortened V by 8 bases and J by 0 bases, and 8 bases separated the two germline ends. The germline gives CDR1 SNHLY, CDR2 FYNNEI. CDR3 length: 13 amino acids. CDR3 in DNA: TGTGCCAGCGCAAGCGACTCTGGAAACACCATATATTTT. It specifies CASASDSGNTIYF.

With regard to this clonotype: One junction end does not reproduce the germline sequence, and a read error may be involved. This sequence joins TRBV2 and TRBJ1-5; D unclear. Germline V lookup: CDR1 SNHLY, CDR2 FYNNEI. CDR3 length: 14 amino acids. The CDR3 protein is CASREDGRNQPQHF. The CDR3, as DNA: TGTGCCAGCAGAGAAGACGGGAGGAATCAGCCCCAGCATTTT.

The V and J genes are TRBV18 and TRBJ2-2, with D perhaps matching TRBD1 (6 bases). The length of the CDR3 is 18 residues. With 3 bases removed from V and 1 base from J, the gap between germline ends came to 18 bases. The V gene's germline CDR1 is KGHSH and CDR2 LQKENI. CDR3 residues: CASSPGPFETGNTGELFF. CDR3 in DNA: TGTGCCAGCTCACCGGGTCCGTTCGAGACAGGGAACACCGGGGAGCTGTTTTTT.

The V and J genes are TRBV6-6 and TRBJ2-2; D unclear. Trimming took 3 bases from V and 1 from J, leaving 6 bases between them. Germline CDR1 reads MNHNY; CDR2 reads SVGAGI (reference sequence). This CDR3 region has 14 residues. CDR3 in DNA: TGTGCCAGCAGTTATCGGTGGAACACCGGGGAGCTGTTTTTT. Protein: CASSYRWNTGELFF.

In this sample, this clonotype turned up a few times. The rearrangement joins TRBV7-8 to TRBJ1-2; unclear D gene. Germline assignment: CDR1 SGHVS and CDR2 FQNEAQ. The CDR3 length is 16 residues. Trimming pared 1 base from V and 0 bases from J, leaving 12 bases between. This CDR3 reads CASSLVEILANYGYTF. DNA of the CDR3: TGTGCCAGCAGCTTAGTGGAGATATTAGCTAACTATGGCTACACCTTC.

V is TRBV6-1 and J is TRBJ2-2, with 7 bases identical to TRBD2. J gave up 5 bases and V 1 base, and 7 bases lay outside the gene matches. CDR3 length equals 16 residues. Germline CDR1 and CDR2: MNHNS and SASEGT. CDR3 in amino acids: CASSEVERGGTGELFF. CDR3 bases: TGTGCCAGCAGTGAAGTCGAGCGGGGTGGTACCGGGGAGCTGTTTTTT.

The chain is built from TRBV19 and TRBJ1-2, with 7 bases matching TRBD1. This CDR3 has 16 residues. With 4 bases clipped from V and 4 bases from J, the junction kept 12 bases outside the gene matches. Germline CDR1 and CDR2: LNHDA and SQIVND (reference sequence). CDR3 in DNA: TGTGCCAGTAGTACCCTGGGGACAGCCCTTGGCTATGGCTACACCTTC. Translated, it gives CASSTLGTALGYGYTF.

This chain joins TRBV7-2 and TRBJ1-2; D is ambiguous. Trimming removed 1 base from V and 1 base from J, with 7 bases in between. From germline, CDR1 is SGHTA and CDR2 FQGNSA. This CDR3 is 14 amino acids long. The CDR3 coding sequence is TGTGCCAGCAGCTTAGGGGCAGTTAACTATGGCTACACCTTC. It translates to CASSLGAVNYGYTF.

The chain has TRBV27 and TRBJ1-1; D may be TRBD1 (6 bases). The CDR3 spans 15 residues. From germline, CDR1 is MNHEY and CDR2 SMNVEV (reference sequence). Trimming removed 3 bases from V and 5 bases from J, with 16 bases in between. The CDR3 reads CASSLGTAGVTEAFF. As DNA, the CDR3 is TGTGCCAGCAGTTTGGGGACCGCAGGGGTTACTGAAGCTTTCTTT.

The V gene is TRBV27, the J gene TRBJ2-1; D not resolved. The V gene lost 5 bases and the J gene lost 9 bases, with 11 bases spanning the gap. This CDR3 contains 12 residues. CDR1 and CDR2 (germline): MNHEY, SMNVEV (reference sequence). The CDR3 spells CASSGRSTEQFF. CDR3 coding DNA: TGTGCCAGCAGTGGTAGGAGTACTGAGCAGTTCTTC.

The chain uses TRBV27 and TRBJ1-1, with 7 bases aligning to TRBD1. The V and J ends lost 6 bases and 4 bases, in that order; junction bases with no gene match: 14. Germline CDR1 reads MNHEY; CDR2 reads SMNVEV (reference sequence). The CDR3 is made up of 16 amino acids. The CDR3 sequence is CASRGTGRGPSTEAFF. The DNA for the CDR3 is TGTGCCAGCAGGGGAACCGGAAGGGGGCCGAGCACTGAAGCTTTCTTT.

V usage is TRBV12-3 or TRBV12-4 and J usage is TRBJ1-3; D not resolved. The V end lost 3 bases, the J end lost 4 bases, and 13 bases lay between the germline ends. There are 15 residues in the CDR3. The CDR3 reads CASSLYYVVGNTIYF. CDR3 DNA sequence: TGTGCCAGCAGTTTGTATTACGTGGTCGGAAACACCATATATTTT.

This clonotype has a handful of counts. This chain uses TRBV12-3 or TRBV12-4 with TRBJ2-6; perhaps TRBD2 as D (5 bases). There are 15 residues in the CDR3. V lost 5 bases to trimming and J lost 0 bases, with 8 bases between them. This CDR3 is CASSGLISGANVLTF. DNA for the CDR3: TGTGCCAGCAGTGGACTGATCTCTGGGGCCAACGTCCTGACTTTC.